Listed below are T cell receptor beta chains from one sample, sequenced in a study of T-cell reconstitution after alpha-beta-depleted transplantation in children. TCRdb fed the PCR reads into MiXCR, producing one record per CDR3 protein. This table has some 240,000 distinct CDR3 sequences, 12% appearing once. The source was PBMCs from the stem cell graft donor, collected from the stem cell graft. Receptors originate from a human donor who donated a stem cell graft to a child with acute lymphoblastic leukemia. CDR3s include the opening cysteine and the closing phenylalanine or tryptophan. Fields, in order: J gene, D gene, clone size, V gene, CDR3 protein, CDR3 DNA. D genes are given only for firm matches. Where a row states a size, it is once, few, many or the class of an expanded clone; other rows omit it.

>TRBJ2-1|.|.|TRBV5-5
CARGPGVLCYNEQFF
TGTGCCAGGGGCCCTGGGGTCCTCTGCTACAATGAGCAGTTCTTC
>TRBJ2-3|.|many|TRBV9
CASSVAVATDTQYF
TGTGCCAGCAGCGTAGCGGTAGCCACAGATACGCAGTATTTT
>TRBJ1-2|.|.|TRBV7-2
CASLGNYGYTF
TGTGCCAGCCTCGGGAACTATGGCTACACCTTC
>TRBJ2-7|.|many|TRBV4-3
CASSLGASVTYEQYF
TGCGCCAGCAGCCTTGGGGCTAGCGTGACCTACGAGCAGTACTTC
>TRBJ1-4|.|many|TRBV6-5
CASSRGTNEKLFF
TGTGCCAGCAGTAGGGGTACTAATGAAAAACTGTTTTTT
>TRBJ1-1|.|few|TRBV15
CATSTETGSAEAFF
TGTGCCACCAGCACCGAGACAGGTAGCGCTGAAGCTTTCTTT
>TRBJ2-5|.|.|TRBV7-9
CASSLALGTEKETQYF
TGTGCCAGCAGCTTAGCGCTGGGAACAGAAAAAGAGACCCAGTACTTC
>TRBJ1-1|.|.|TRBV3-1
CAICFRAGGNTEAFF
TGTGCCATCTGTTTCAGGGCGGGAGGGAACACTGAAGCTTTCTTT
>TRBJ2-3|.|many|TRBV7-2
CASSLGGGRADTQYF
TGTGCCAGCTCTCTAGGAGGGGGGCGGGCAGATACGCAGTATTTT
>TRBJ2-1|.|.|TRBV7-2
CASSSPPVGLSMIF
TGTGCCAGCAGCTCCCCCCCCGTTGGCCTTTCTATGATCTTC
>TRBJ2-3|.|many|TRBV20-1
CSARAGTDTQYF
TGCAGTGCTAGGGCCGGAACAGATACGCAGTATTTT
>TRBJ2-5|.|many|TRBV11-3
CASSFGLEKGETQYF
TGTGCCAGCAGCTTCGGACTCGAGAAGGGAGAGACCCAGTACTTC
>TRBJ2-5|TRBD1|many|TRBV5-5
CASSHDRQGARETQYF
TGTGCCAGCAGCCACGATAGACAGGGGGCAAGGGAGACCCAGTACTTC
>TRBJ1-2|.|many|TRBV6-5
CASSYGQVLVGYGYTF
TGTGCCAGCAGTTACGGGCAGGTCCTAGTAGGCTATGGCTACACCTTC
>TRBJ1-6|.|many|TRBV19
CASSRGDLENSPLHF
TGTGCCAGTAGTAGAGGGGACTTGGAAAATTCACCCCTCCACTTT
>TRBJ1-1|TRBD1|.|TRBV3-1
CAAGQGGRTEAFF
TGTGCCGCCGGACAGGGCGGGAGGACTGAAGCTTTCTTT
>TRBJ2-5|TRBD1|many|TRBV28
CASSSGTGGKETQYF
TGTGCCAGCAGCTCCGGGACAGGGGGTAAAGAGACCCAGTACTTC
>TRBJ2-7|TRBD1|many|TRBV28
CASSSTGDGRQYF
TGTGCCAGCAGTTCTACAGGGGACGGTAGGCAGTACTTC
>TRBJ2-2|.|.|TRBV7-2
CASSGLRHGELFF
TGTGCCAGCAGCGGGCTAAGGCACGGGGAGCTGTTTTTT
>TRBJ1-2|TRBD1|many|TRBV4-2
CASSQDGTDTNYGYTF
TGTGCCAGCAGCCAAGATGGGACAGATACTAACTATGGCTACACCTTC
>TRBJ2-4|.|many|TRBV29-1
CSVVRLGGAKNIQYF
TGCAGCGTTGTGAGGCTCGGAGGGGCCAAAAACATTCAGTACTTC
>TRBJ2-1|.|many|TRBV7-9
CASSVGLREQFF
TGTGCCAGCAGTGTAGGGTTAAGGGAGCAGTTCTTC